A selection of T cell receptor beta chains follows, all from one sample in a study of glioma-infiltrating T cells. TCRdb fed the multiplex PCR reads into MiXCR, producing one record per CDR3 protein. The profile shows over 100,000 distinct CDR3 sequences, about 25% of them singletons. Source material: glioma tissue, nonneoplastic brain tissue, or PBMCs (not recorded which). These receptors were taken from a human donor with low-grade glioma or glioblastoma, undergoing nonglioma brain surgery, or in good health (not recorded which). CDR3s include the opening cysteine and the closing phenylalanine or tryptophan. A D gene is named only where the DNA matches it firmly. Clone size appears in some rows only: once, few, many, or a class for an expanded clone.

v_gene: TRBV6-2/TRBV6-3
d_gene: TRBD2
j_gene: TRBJ2-1
abundance: many
CDR3nt: TGTGCCAGCAGTTACCGCCAATTGACTAGCGGGAGCCGGAGTGAGCAGTTCTTC
CDR3aa: CASSYRQLTSGSRSEQFF

v_gene: TRBV9
d_gene: NA
j_gene: TRBJ2-5
abundance: many
CDR3nt: TGTGCCAGCAGCGTACACGGACAGCCCCAAGAGACCCAGTACTTC
CDR3aa: CASSVHGQPQETQYF

v_gene: TRBV29-1
d_gene: TRBD1
j_gene: TRBJ1-5
abundance: few
CDR3nt: TGCAGCGTTATACTTCCGGGACAGGGGTTAAATCAGCCCCAGCATTTT
CDR3aa: CSVILPGQGLNQPQHF

v_gene: TRBV20-1
d_gene: NA
j_gene: TRBJ2-1
abundance: many
CDR3nt: TGCATTCCCCGGAGGAATGAGCAGTTCTTC
CDR3aa: CIPRRNEQFF

v_gene: TRBV7-9
d_gene: NA
j_gene: TRBJ2-1
abundance: many
CDR3nt: TGTGCCAGCAGCTTAAGCAGGGGCTACAATGAGCAGTTCTTC
CDR3aa: CASSLSRGYNEQFF

v_gene: TRBV6-2/TRBV6-3
d_gene: NA
j_gene: TRBJ2-5
abundance: NA
CDR3nt: TGTGCCAGCACCCGACATGTTTGGTACGAGCAGCACTTC
CDR3aa: CASTRHVWYEQHF

v_gene: TRBV29-1
d_gene: NA
j_gene: TRBJ2-7
abundance: many
CDR3nt: TGCAGCGTTGGACCCGAGGGGGAGCAGTACTTC
CDR3aa: CSVGPEGEQYF

v_gene: TRBV4-1
d_gene: NA
j_gene: TRBJ2-1
abundance: NA
CDR3nt: TGCGCCAGCAGCCAAGAGAATCGGCTAGCGAGCCATGAGCAGTTCTTC
CDR3aa: CASSQENRLASHEQFF

v_gene: TRBV28
d_gene: NA
j_gene: TRBJ2-7
abundance: many
CDR3nt: TGTGCCAGCAGTTTGCTGCCCGGGACACCCAACGAGCAGTACTTC
CDR3aa: CASSLLPGTPNEQYF

v_gene: TRBV11-2
d_gene: NA
j_gene: TRBJ2-7
abundance: NA
CDR3nt: TGTGCCAGCAGCTTAGCAAGGTACGATCAGTACTTC
CDR3aa: CASSLARYDQYF

v_gene: TRBV28
d_gene: TRBD2
j_gene: TRBJ2-1
abundance: many
CDR3nt: TGTGCCAGCAGTTCAGTAACGGGAGGGCCCAGAGAGCAGTTCTTC
CDR3aa: CASSSVTGGPREQFF

v_gene: TRBV6-4
d_gene: NA
j_gene: TRBJ2-1
abundance: many
CDR3nt: TGTGCCAGCAGGGGGGTGGCGGGGATTGATGAGCAGTTCTTC
CDR3aa: CASRGVAGIDEQFF

v_gene: TRBV5-4
d_gene: TRBD2
j_gene: TRBJ2-5
abundance: many
CDR3nt: TGTGCCAGCAGTTCGACTAGCGGGGGGGAAGAGACCCAGTACTTC
CDR3aa: CASSSTSGGEETQYF

v_gene: TRBV20-1
d_gene: TRBD1
j_gene: TRBJ1-3
abundance: NA
CDR3nt: TGCAGTACTTTACCCCCTGACAGGGGGAGAAACACCACATATTTT
CDR3aa: CSTLPPDRGRNTTYF

v_gene: TRBV7-2
d_gene: NA
j_gene: TRBJ2-5
abundance: many
CDR3nt: TGTGCCAGCAGCCCTATCGCGGGGCAAGAGACCCAGTACTTC
CDR3aa: CASSPIAGQETQYF

v_gene: TRBV29-1
d_gene: TRBD1
j_gene: TRBJ1-1
abundance: many
CDR3nt: TGCAGCGGTGAGGGACAGTTGAACACTGAAGCTTTCTTT
CDR3aa: CSGEGQLNTEAFF

v_gene: TRBV18
d_gene: NA
j_gene: TRBJ2-3
abundance: many
CDR3nt: TGTGCCAGCTCCCTTGAGATCACAGATACGCAGTATTTT
CDR3aa: CASSLEITDTQYF

v_gene: TRBV7-2
d_gene: NA
j_gene: TRBJ1-1
abundance: many
CDR3nt: TGTGCCAGCAGCTTTGGATTGTTGAACACTGAAGCTTTCTTT
CDR3aa: CASSFGLLNTEAFF

v_gene: TRBV4-3
d_gene: TRBD2
j_gene: TRBJ2-7
abundance: NA
CDR3nt: TGCGCCAGCAGCCAAGATCTGGGACTAGCGGAGCCCGAGCAGTACTTC
CDR3aa: CASSQDLGLAEPEQYF

v_gene: TRBV4-1
d_gene: NA
j_gene: TRBJ1-5
abundance: many
CDR3nt: TGCGCCAGCAGCCAAGATTCTCGTAGCAATCAGCCCCAGCATTTT
CDR3aa: CASSQDSRSNQPQHF

v_gene: TRBV4-2
d_gene: NA
j_gene: TRBJ2-5
abundance: many
CDR3nt: TGTGCCAGCAGCCAAGAGGTCCTTCTTCGGACAACGGCACAAGAGACCCAGTACTTC
CDR3aa: CASSQEVLLRTTAQETQYF

v_gene: TRBV4-2
d_gene: NA
j_gene: TRBJ2-3
abundance: NA
CDR3nt: TGTGCCAGCAGCCAAGATGTTCCAGATACGCAGTATTTT
CDR3aa: CASSQDVPDTQYF

v_gene: TRBV18
d_gene: NA
j_gene: TRBJ1-5
abundance: many
CDR3nt: TGTGCCAGCTCACCACCGCAGGGAGGCAATCAGCCCCAGCATTTT
CDR3aa: CASSPPQGGNQPQHF

v_gene: TRBV7-3
d_gene: NA
j_gene: TRBJ1-1
abundance: many
CDR3nt: TGTGCCAGCAGCCCACAGGGAGGGATGAACACTGAAGCTTTCTTT
CDR3aa: CASSPQGGMNTEAFF

v_gene: TRBV18
d_gene: NA
j_gene: TRBJ1-5
abundance: many
CDR3nt: TGTGCCAGCTCTCTCGACAGGTTTAATCAGCCCCAGCATTTT
CDR3aa: CASSLDRFNQPQHF

v_gene: TRBV2
d_gene: NA
j_gene: TRBJ1-5
abundance: many
CDR3nt: TGTGCCAGCAGTGTACTCGGGAGTGAGCATCAGCCCCAGCATTTT
CDR3aa: CASSVLGSEHQPQHF

v_gene: TRBV19
d_gene: NA
j_gene: TRBJ2-5
abundance: NA
CDR3nt: TGTGCCAGTAGTCTCCGGATCCAAGAGACCCAGTACTTC
CDR3aa: CASSLRIQETQYF

v_gene: TRBV7-9
d_gene: TRBD1
j_gene: TRBJ1-1
abundance: many
CDR3nt: TGTGCCAGCAGCCTCGGGACAGGGGGCTTGACGCTCACTGAAGCTTTCTTT
CDR3aa: CASSLGTGGLTLTEAFF

v_gene: TRBV28
d_gene: NA
j_gene: TRBJ2-7
abundance: many
CDR3nt: TGTGCCAGTAGCGCACTGCGCTACGAGCAGTACTTC
CDR3aa: CASSALRYEQYF

v_gene: TRBV11-2
d_gene: NA
j_gene: TRBJ2-7
abundance: many
CDR3nt: TGTGCCAGCAGCTTATTGGTCCTTCCCTCCTACGAGCAGTACTTC
CDR3aa: CASSLLVLPSYEQYF

v_gene: TRBV15
d_gene: NA
j_gene: TRBJ2-7
abundance: NA
CDR3nt: TGTGCAACCAGCAGAGGCTGGAGCCCCTACGAGCAGTACTTC
CDR3aa: CATSRGWSPYEQYF

v_gene: TRBV6-2/TRBV6-3
d_gene: TRBD1
j_gene: TRBJ2-7
abundance: NA
CDR3nt: TGTGCCAGCATCACGATGCGGACAGGGCTCCCCAAGCAGTACTTC
CDR3aa: CASITMRTGLPKQYF

v_gene: TRBV20-1
d_gene: NA
j_gene: TRBJ1-1
abundance: many
CDR3nt: TGCAGTGCTTCGGGACATTCCATGAACACTGAAGCTTTCTTT
CDR3aa: CSASGHSMNTEAFF

v_gene: TRBV2
d_gene: TRBD1
j_gene: TRBJ1-1
abundance: few
CDR3nt: TGTGCCAGCATCCCCGGGACAGCCACTGAAGCTTTCTTT
CDR3aa: CASIPGTATEAFF

v_gene: TRBV7-9
d_gene: NA
j_gene: TRBJ1-2
abundance: NA
CDR3nt: TGTGCCAGCAGCTTAGGACAAAGGGATGGCTACACCTTC
CDR3aa: CASSLGQRDGYTF

v_gene: TRBV5-1
d_gene: NA
j_gene: TRBJ2-5
abundance: few
CDR3nt: TGCGCCAGCAGCTGGGACCAAGAGACCCAGTACTTC
CDR3aa: CASSWDQETQYF

v_gene: TRBV24-1
d_gene: NA
j_gene: TRBJ2-3
abundance: many
CDR3nt: TGTGCCACGGCGGAGGACACAGATACGCAGTATTTT
CDR3aa: CATAEDTDTQYF

v_gene: TRBV28
d_gene: NA
j_gene: TRBJ2-2
abundance: NA
CDR3nt: TGTGCCAGCAGTTCGCCCGGACTTAAAGCCGGGGAGCTGTTTTTT
CDR3aa: CASSSPGLKAGELFF

v_gene: TRBV5-1
d_gene: TRBD2
j_gene: TRBJ2-5
abundance: many
CDR3nt: TGCGCCAGCAGCTTGGCAGCGGGAGGGCAAGAGACCCAGTACTTC
CDR3aa: CASSLAAGGQETQYF

v_gene: TRBV28
d_gene: TRBD1
j_gene: TRBJ2-1
abundance: many
CDR3nt: TGTGCCAGCAGTTTTGGGGACAGGGCCTACAATGAGCAGTTCTTC
CDR3aa: CASSFGDRAYNEQFF

v_gene: TRBV29-1
d_gene: NA
j_gene: TRBJ1-1
abundance: many
CDR3nt: TGCAGCGTTGTGGTGGTGAACACTGAAGCTTTCTTT
CDR3aa: CSVVVVNTEAFF